This T cell receptor beta chain derives from a study of cytomegalovirus exposure and HLA in healthy donors (dated 2017 in TCRdb). Background for the entire study: An earlier analysis of roughly 610 of the donors reported about 260 Gb of sequence data and 90 million to 120 million unique TCR beta sequences obtained from some 170 million T cells. Among the approximately 430 genotyped donors, around 81% belonged to the genetic ancestry cluster associated with self-reported Caucasian donors. High-throughput TCR immunosequencing, statistical association of individual TCRs with disease status, and machine learning were combined to predict cytomegalovirus infection status. The study used immunosequencing to profile the T cell repertoires of several hundred subjects and linked those repertoires to cytomegalovirus serostatus. Typing coverage varied by locus: roughly 629-640 donors for A, B, C, DRB1 and DQB1; roughly 560 for DQA1; approximately 570 for DPA1; under 490 for DPB1. An early release covering approximately 600 HLA-typed donors comprised about 300 gigabases of sequencing data and roughly 86 million unique TCR sequences. The later analysis used no new phenotypic data to find candidate immune exposures, relying instead on TCR beta sequences and their occurrence across donors. About 5 DR-DQ haplotypes were handled as single units for association and clustering, since linkage in the cohort was strong. Among a few hundred genotyped donors of the cohort, an average of about 240,000 unique TCR beta nucleotide sequences were sequenced per donor, around 20% of them non-productive. An earlier analysis of 587 of the donors used high-throughput TCR beta sequencing to judge whether each TCR beta V gene segment behaved as functional or pseudogenic. All discovery cohort repertoires had been generated using a single sequencing platform. Genome-wide SNP genotypes for about 55% of the roughly 670 donors were used in a later genetic analysis, which treated that subset as a discovery cohort. Class I and class II HLA loci were covered by the typing at four-digit resolution. The aim of the study was to test whether cataloging public T cell receptors could identify signatures of past pathogen exposure. To study patterns of TCR occurrence, a later analysis re-analyzed previously published TCR beta repertoires from under 750 donors and added high-resolution HLA genotyping. Donor age, sex, ethnicity and CMV serostatus were compiled alongside the repertoire data. A separate validation cohort of roughly 130 different subjects was used in addition to the roughly 700-subject first cohort.

The investigation overall reported the following: The authors suggested that the approach could potentially be extended to other disease states and immunological phenotypes. Several of the top co-occurrence clusters appeared to be linked to parvovirus B19, influenza, CMV and Epstein-Barr virus, according to a later analysis. A further reported finding was that TCR beta sequences accurately predicted the HLA-A and HLA-B alleles for most subjects in the first cohort. A later analysis found that most CMV-associated TCR beta chains appeared HLA-restricted, with HLA associations seemingly driven largely by CMV exposure. Around 16 rarely observed V segments, including chromosome 9 orphons, were excluded from the earlier analysis of several hundred of the donors because counts were too low. When HLA alleles, especially DR and DQ, strongly co-occurred, TCR associations were difficult to assign to individual alleles. Compared with the roughly 720-donor mean, donors in an Asian-associated ancestry cluster had fewer N-insertions in productive TCRs, according to a later genetic analysis. Correlated functional status among segregating V segments might be attributable to linkage disequilibrium, but an unknown experimental factor could not be ruled out. Broadly in line with IMGT annotations, most TCR beta V segments showed up in productive rearrangements about 87% or about 30% of the time in an earlier analysis of 587 of the donors. A total of 150 to 200 TCR beta chains were listed by the study as associated with cytomegalovirus. A later analysis associated about 17,000 TCR beta sequences with specific HLA alleles at a false discovery rate of 0.05. Cytomegalovirus status was reported to be diagnosed by the classifier with high specificity and sensitivity in both the original and validation cohorts. In a later analysis, the rate of TCR association differed among HLA loci, with DRB1 alleles having the most associated TCRs and HLA-C alleles having the fewest. Because HLA typing was unavailable for some donors at each locus, only the typed subset was used in association tests. V-gene and J-gene trimming of TCR beta chains was associated with a missense DCLRE1C variant in a later genetic analysis, and the association was replicated in an independent cohort. A few of the identified cytomegalovirus-associated TCR beta chains were confirmed in vitro to be specific for cytomegalovirus antigens. This cohort had only TCR beta chains sequenced, and the lack of alpha or paired-chain data limited which features could be detected. The sequencing pipeline was judged likely to have produced a cluster of highly shared sequence variants as a technical artifact. The 87-base-pair reads could not distinguish some IMGT-functional V segments, including TRBV6-2 and TRBV6-3, so those segments were excluded. A later analysis found that HLA-associated TCR beta chains were more clonally expanded and had lower generation probabilities than equally common non-associated chains. Roughly uniform sequencing depth across donors was assumed in presence/absence analyses, although this assumption may not hold. While some public TCRs were present in many individuals, most TCR sequences turned up only very rarely across donors. Immune exposure information for the cohort was limited to CMV serostatus.

Comments on this clone: What this receptor recognizes is not known. No base-level quality is on record; no much larger clone is a single base apart.

Libraries were prepared through the immunoSEQ multiplex PCR assay. For the multiplex PCR, a mixture combining 60 forward primers for TCR Vbeta segments and 13 reverse primers for TCR Jbeta segments was used. Amplification of the CDR3 region of rearranged TCR beta genes was performed with a multiplex PCR assay on genomic DNA. The Illumina HiSeq System was used to sequence the amplified TCR beta libraries as 87-base-pair reads. Processing in the source paper ran as follows. A later analysis counted about 80 million unique TCR beta chains across the 550 to 700 repertoires, and some 11 million of these chains were shared by at least two donors. To remove PCR and sequencing errors, raw reads were error-corrected and collapsed into unique sequences using a nearest-neighbor algorithm that merged closely related sequences. V, D and J gene segments were assigned by aligning CDR3 sequences to IMGT reference sequences. For a sequence to be retained, a match of at least six nucleotides to both a V gene segment and a J gene segment was required. A rearrangement counted as productive if the CDR3 had no stop codons and remained in frame with V and J, and every other rearrangement counted as non-productive. CDR3 was defined according to IMGT convention as the region running from the second conserved V-encoded cysteine to the conserved J-encoded phenylalanine. The earlier analysis of about 590 of the donors excluded sequences that lacked an unambiguous match to a single V gene segment. An earlier analysis of a few hundred of the donors called V segments functional above 56.7% productive rearrangements and segregating when the between-donor standard deviation exceeded 5%. To diagnose cytomegalovirus status from the catalog of TCR beta chain sequences, a statistical classification framework was built. In a later analysis, TCR nucleotide sequences were compared against IMGT/GENE-DB human TR gene sequences so that V and J genes could be assigned. A later analysis assigned CDR3 sequences and most-parsimonious VDJ recombination scenarios with the TCRdist pipeline. In a later analysis, each TCR beta chain was defined by its CDR3 amino acid sequence together with its V-gene family, and reads without a unique V-gene family were excluded. To address suspected cross-contamination and a sequencing artifact, a later analysis removed 592 highly shared, low-generation-probability nucleotide sequences. In a later analysis, a clonal expansion index for each public chain was calculated from normalized within-repertoire ranks of inferred template counts. Generation probabilities in a later analysis came from a VDJ recombination model fitted to out-of-frame rearrangements, and those results were checked against IGoR. A later analysis scored TCR-TCR, TCR-HLA and TCR-CMV co-occurrence with hypergeometric tests, applying a repertoire-size bias correction to TCR pairs. In a later analysis, false discovery rates were estimated by permuting HLA or CMV assignments 20 times. In a later analysis, co-occurring TCRs were grouped using DBSCAN, and TCRdist sequence similarity was added for clustering within HLA-allele-positive subsets. Repertoires with fewer than 30,000 or more than 120,000 public chains, plus five repertoires with anomalous nucleotide sharing, were excluded from co-occurrence clustering. In TCRdb, the immuneACCESS table is reduced to in-frame sequences with V and J assigned. These tables do not hold every clone; where another copy was compared, an unresolved V gene accounts for under half, and the others remain unexplained. V and J calls and clone size follow that table, whereas D and trimming were derived from the DNA. In this sample the table shows about 200,000 clones, around 83% of which occur a single time. The ten largest clones take up more than 1.5% of the sample.

The cohort comprised some 700 healthy bone marrow donors. At the time of sampling, all cohort members were nominally healthy, though unrecorded immune exposures were likely present. The donor tested CMV seropositive, placing the donor among the roughly 300 seropositive members of the cohort. A peripheral blood sample was collected from each donor, and TCR beta sequencing was performed on peripheral blood mononuclear cells. Genomic DNA was extracted from the blood cell samples with the Qiagen DNeasy Blood Extraction Kit. CDR3 length: 14 amino acids, cysteine to phenylalanine. Of the read, only the CDR3 DNA is kept; its 42 bases are in frame from base 1. The germline V gene encodes CDR1 MNHEY and CDR2 SMNVEV (reference sequence). V is trimmed back by 5 bases and J by 5 bases, and the junction contains 5 bases that no gene match accounts for.

The receptor's source is a man aged 35-49 years in good health and CMV-seropositive. Sequencing was carried out using PBMCs. The rearranged segments are TRBV27 and TRBJ2-7, with TRBD1 matching 11 junction bases. The sequenced DNA: TGTGCCAGCAGTCCGGACAGGGGGCGGAACGAGCAGTACTTC. Its protein reads: CASSPDRGRNEQYF.